This record concerns one T cell receptor beta chain sequence. This clone's antigen is unknown. Each CD8+ T cell subset was flow-sorted in triplicate, and 300,000 or so cells per subset were placed directly into RLT lysis buffer. Naive CD8+ T cells were defined stringently as CD45RO-CCR7+CD27+CD95- to exclude memory contaminants. Peripheral blood mononuclear cells were isolated from buffy coats by standard density gradient centrifugation. Naive CXCR3-negative and CXCR3-positive CD8+ T cells were flow-sorted using a FACSAria III. Total RNA was extracted from sorted cells using an RNeasy Mini Kit. This sample was included in a study of CXCR3-negative and CXCR3-positive naive CD8 T cells (dated 2019 in TCRdb). With regard to the full study: In total, some 140 million TRB reads were obtained, which works out to roughly 1.5 +/- 0.3 million reads per library. For the TRBV-TRBJ cluster analysis, the naive subsets came from 5 donors, while the memory cells came from 3 donors. The diversity and physicochemical repertoire analyses included 11 donors pooled from two independent experiments.

For sequencing, a NextSeq 550 was employed. The Human TCR Profiling Kit (MiLaboratory) was used to prepare UMI-labeled 5' RACE TRB cDNA libraries. The full amount of extracted RNA was used for cDNA synthesis, and the full amount of resulting cDNA was used for PCR amplification. The libraries were made side by side, with each library going through the same number of PCR cycles. The original methods were these. With a requirement of at least two reads per UMI, MIGEC and MiXCR extracted about 57,000 +/- 9,900 unique UMI-labeled TRB cDNA molecules per library. On average, each library contained 40,000 +/- 10,000 functional in-frame TRB CDR3 nucleotide clonotypes without stop codons. After each sample was downsampled to 5000 UMI-labeled TRB molecules, VDJtools was used to calculate diversity metrics such as normalized Shannon-Wiener and Chao1. Clonotype-size-weighted physicochemical properties of the central five CDR3 residues (interaction energy, strength, volume and Kidera factor 4) were computed in VDJtools. TCRdb reprocessed the reads and lists each CDR3 protein sequence as a single entry, with no DNA. In this record, the V and J calls reflect TCRdb's handling and not the investigators' own analysis. This sample's listing comprises fewer than 95,000 distinct CDR3 sequences. The top ten constitute about 1% of the sample.

The full study reports these points: Within the same donor, TRBV-TRBJ usage looked similar between naive CXCR3-negative and CXCR3-positive cells, but memory cells had distinct patterns. Comparably high repertoire diversity was found in both naive subsets, whereas much lower repertoire diversity was found in memory CD8+ T cells. TRB CDR3s from CXCR3-positive naive cells showed higher hydrophobicity (lower Kidera factor 4), lower energy, and higher strength and volume indices than CXCR3-negative naive cells. Because surface CD5, which is linked to self-reactivity in mice, was comparable between the naive subsets, TCR interaction strength was also inferred from TRB CDR3 physicochemical properties. Freshly isolated PBMCs were used for most assays because CXCR3 expression partially decreased after cryopreservation.

The CDR3 spans 15 residues, from the cysteine through the phenylalanine. No DNA is listed. Looking up the germline V gene yields CDR1 SGHTA and CDR2 FQGTGA. Recombination linked TRBV7-3 to TRBJ2-2; TCRdb's D call of TRBD1 is untestable without DNA. The sample taken for sequencing was naive CXCR3- CD8+ T cells from blood. This specimen's cell subset or site label, per the study, means: CD45RO-CCR7+CD27+CD95- naive CD8+ T cells lacking CXCR3 (TNR3-). The receptor comes from a human donor in good health. Some clones in this sample may be carry-over from other donors' samples. The CDR3 here reads CASSSGTGATGELFF.